This T cell receptor (beta chain) was found in a study of CD8 T cells in ankylosing spondylitis. Points from the study as a whole: Ankylosing spondylitis blood seemed to carry a telltale TCR beta motif made of seven or eight highly homologous variants.

This clonotype was seen a handful of times. Its antigen remains unknown. CDR3 size: 13 residues. Trimming took 4 bases from V and 8 from J, leaving 14 bases between them. TCRdb re-called the 5' RACE reads through MiXCR, storing one row per CDR3 protein. This table has some 800,000 distinct CDR3 sequences, roughly 10% appearing once. The receptor was isolated from a male donor with ankylosing spondylitis. The V gene is TRBV12-3 or TRBV12-4, the J gene TRBJ1-2, with TRBD1 as a possible D gene (6 bases). Material for sequencing was blood, either unsorted or a sorted T cell fraction (not recorded which). The CDR3 DNA reads as TGTGCCAGCAGTTGGCAGGGGTCGGGGGGCTACACCTTC. As protein: CASSWQGSGGYTF.